This section outlines one TCR beta chain sequence together with its context. Generated by immunoSEQ multiplex PCR, the TCRdb table keeps only in-frame clones and is missing some. The repertoire includes fewer than 350,000 clones, around 89% of them detected once, and roughly 3.9% sits in the top ten. The sample belongs to a study of blood T cell repertoires in COVID-19. Germline loops: CDR1 ENHRY, CDR2 SYGVKD. Trimming shortened V by 2 bases and J by 4 bases, and 5 bases separated the two germline ends. This CDR3 is built from 13 residues. The material sequenced was PBMCs or T cells enriched from blood (not recorded which). The clonotype comes from a woman aged 30 to 39 with acute COVID-19. This rearrangement joins TRBV10-3 to TRBJ2-2; D remains ambiguous. The CDR3 DNA reads as TGTGCCATCAGTGAGACTGTCACCGGGGAGCTGTTTTTT. Its protein product is CAISETVTGELFF.